This passage covers 26 T cell receptor beta chains from one sample sequenced in a study of cytomegalovirus exposure and HLA in healthy donors. PCR involved 60 Vbeta and 13 Jbeta primers. Clones were sequenced by immunoSEQ multiplex PCR, and TCRdb holds only the in-frame ones, with some missing. The sample gives 150,000 to 170,000 clones, about 85% of which show up once; 7.7% is in the top ten. The sequencing input was PBMCs. The receptors stem from a young man in good health and CMV-seropositive.

The chain has TRBV6-1 and TRBJ2-7; 8 bases are a match to TRBD2. The V gene's germline CDR1 is MNHNS and CDR2 SASEGT. V lost 2 bases, J lost 1 base, and 4 bases stayed unmatched. The CDR3 length is 15 residues. CDR3 nucleotide sequence: TGTGCCAGCAGTGAAAGGTCTAGCGGGTCCTACGAGCAGTACTTC. Translated, it gives CASSERSSGSYEQYF.

The chain has TRBV9 and TRBJ2-1; 10 nucleotides match TRBD2. This CDR3 has 16 amino acids. The V gene's germline CDR1 is SGDLS and CDR2 YYNGEE. The V and J ends lost 0 bases and 8 bases, in that order; junction bases with no gene match: 8. CDR3: CASSVEASGSGDEQFF. CDR3 nucleotide sequence: TGTGCCAGCAGCGTAGAGGCTAGCGGGAGCGGGGATGAGCAGTTCTTC.

This clone has only one observation. The chain is built from TRBV15 and TRBJ2-7; a weak D match, TRBD2 (6 bases). V was cut by 0 bases and J by 7 bases, with 13 bases left in between. The CDR3 totals 14 residues. CDR1 and CDR2 (germline): LNHNV, YYDKDF (reference sequence). CDR3 region: CATSRDRGIGEQYF. As DNA, the CDR3 is TGTGCCACCAGCAGAGATCGGGGGATAGGAGAGCAGTACTTC.

The chain is built from TRBV7-9 and TRBJ1-2; 11 nucleotides line up with TRBD1. The germline gives CDR1 SEHNR, CDR2 FQNEAQ (reference sequence). V lost 4 bases and J lost 6; bases outside the gene matches: 7. CDR3 length: 15 amino acids. The CDR3, as DNA: TGTGCCAGCAGCTGGACGGACAGGGGGCGGAATGGCTACACCTTC. Amino acids: CASSWTDRGRNGYTF.

The chain carries TRBV18 and TRBJ1-2; 7 positions agree with TRBD1. The CDR3 runs 16 residues. In germline, CDR1 is KGHSH, CDR2 LQKENI. V shed 0 bases and J 7 bases; nucleotides not matched to a gene: 11. The CDR3 protein is CASSPPSTGSKIGYTF. The DNA for the CDR3 is TGTGCCAGCTCACCACCCTCGACAGGGAGTAAAATTGGCTACACCTTC.

The chain uses TRBV6-1 and TRBJ1-5; 7 bases are a match to TRBD1. The CDR3 is 14 residues long. V lost 6 bases to trimming and J lost 4 bases; unmatched junction nucleotides: 6. CDR1 is MNHNS, CDR2 SASEGT, per germline. CDR3 loop: CASRLGGDNQPQHF. CDR3 in DNA: TGTGCCAGCAGGTTAGGGGGCGATAATCAGCCCCAGCATTTT.

V and J are TRBV14 and TRBJ1-1, with TRBD1 as a possible D gene (6 bases). The CDR3 spans 14 residues. Trimming pared 2 bases from V and 3 bases from J, leaving 10 bases between. Germline loops: CDR1 SGHDN, CDR2 FVKESK. The CDR3 spells CASSQMQGYTEAFF. CDR3 DNA sequence: TGTGCCAGCAGCCAAATGCAGGGGTACACTGAAGCTTTCTTT. The variable domain in full, completed from reference TRBV14 and TRBJ1-1, reads EAGVTQFPSHSVIEKGQTVTLRCDPISGHDNLYWYRRVMGKEIKFLLHFVKESKQDESGMPNNRFLAERTGGTYSTLKVQPAELEDSGVYFCASSQMQGYTEAFFGQGTRLTVV.

The chain combines TRBV5-1 with TRBJ2-7, with a possible D match to TRBD2 (6 bases). Trimming removed 0 bases at V and 6 bases at J, with 16 bases between. The CDR3 loop spans 15 amino acids. Germline CDR1 reads SGHRS; CDR2 reads YFSETQ. CDR3 in amino acids: CASSLGSAGRGEQYF. CDR3 bases: TGCGCCAGCAGCTTGGGATCGGCGGGGCGTGGCGAGCAGTACTTC.

In this sample, this clone turned up a few times. This chain links TRBV2 with TRBJ1-5; D uncertain. Trimming stripped 1 base from V and 5 bases from J, with 9 bases between. Germline V gene data show CDR1 as SNHLY and CDR2 as FYNNEI. This CDR3 is built from 14 residues. The CDR3 DNA follows: TGTGCCAGCAGTGAAGGGGGAGCCTATCAGCCCCAGCATTTT. Amino acids: CASSEGGAYQPQHF.

The chain recombines TRBV2 with TRBJ2-3, with TRBD1 identical over 7 bases. The ends lost 5 bases at V and 0 bases at J; junction bases unmatched: 5. Germline-derived CDR1 and CDR2 are SNHLY and FYNNEI. The CDR3 sequence is 15 residues long. The CDR3 loop is CASSLGQSSTDTQYF. The CDR3 region has the DNA TGTGCCAGCAGTCTGGGACAGAGCAGCACAGATACGCAGTATTTT.

The V gene is TRBV6-5, the J gene TRBJ1-1, with 7 bases lining up with TRBD1. Per germline, CDR1 MNHEY and CDR2 SVGAGI. This CDR3 is 14 amino acids long. V shed 4 bases and J 1 base; nucleotides not matched to a gene: 3. This CDR3 is CASSSGQQNTEAFF. In DNA, the CDR3 is TGTGCCAGCAGTTCGGGACAGCAGAACACTGAAGCTTTCTTT.

This clone was seen a single time. This sequence joins TRBV7-2 and TRBJ2-5; D ambiguous. CDR1 and CDR2 from the germline V gene are SGHTA and FQGNSA. V was shortened by 5 bases and J by 5 bases, with 12 bases between the two germline ends. The CDR3 covers 13 residues. The CDR3 DNA is TGTGCCAGCAGCGTCGAGATTCGGGAGACCCAGTACTTC. Its protein is CASSVEIRETQYF.

The genes are TRBV6-5 and TRBJ1-5; 7 bases are a match to TRBD1. Germline lookup yields CDR1 MNHEY and CDR2 SVGAGI. With 4 bases clipped from V and 4 bases from J, the junction kept 7 bases outside the gene matches. This CDR3 is built from 15 residues. The CDR3 sequence: CASSSGQVLNQPQHF. DNA of the CDR3: TGTGCCAGCAGTTCTGGACAGGTTTTAAATCAGCCCCAGCATTTT.

The rearrangement uses TRBV14 and TRBJ2-1; 7 bases map to TRBD1. The germline V gene has CDR1 SGHDN and CDR2 FVKESK. The V segment lost 1 base and the J segment 7 bases; nucleotides outside the gene matches: 7. CDR3 length: 15 amino acids. CDR3 sequence: CASSQGVDRVNEQFF. CDR3 sequence (DNA): TGTGCCAGCAGCCAAGGAGTAGACAGGGTGAATGAGCAGTTCTTC.

The genes are TRBV7-2 and TRBJ2-7; 7 nucleotides align to TRBD1. V lost 1 base to trimming and J lost 1 base; unmatched junction nucleotides: 4. The CDR3 has 15 residues. Germline V gene data show CDR1 as SGHTA and CDR2 as FQGNSA. CDR3 amino acids: CASSLVGRGSYEQYF. DNA for the CDR3: TGTGCCAGCAGCTTAGTCGGCAGGGGGTCCTACGAGCAGTACTTC. Full variable domain (missing parts from reference TRBV7-2 and TRBJ2-7): GAGVSQSPSNKVTEKGKDVELRCDPISGHTALYWYRQSLGQGLEFLIYFQGNSAPDKSGLPSDRFSAERTGGSVSTLTIQRTQQEDSAVYLCASSLVGRGSYEQYFGPGTRLTVT.

For the CDR3, the DNA is TGTGCCAGCAGCCCGGCTCGGGGGTCCTCGGACGAGCAGTACTTC. The encoded protein is CASSPARGSSDEQYF. The V call is TRBV5-4, the J call TRBJ2-7; the D gene is possibly TRBD2 (6 bases). The germline V and J ends were trimmed by 4 bases and 5 bases, with 19 bases remaining between them. From germline, CDR1 is SGHNT and CDR2 YYREEE (reference sequence). CDR3 size: 15 residues.

The V gene is TRBV7-9, the J gene TRBJ1-4, with D possibly being TRBD1 (5 bases). The CDR3 extends over 10 amino acids. The germline V gene has CDR1 SEHNR and CDR2 FQNEAQ (reference sequence). The CDR3 DNA follows: TGTGCTGGGGGGGGAGAAAAACTGTTTTTT. As protein: CAGGGEKLFF. Complete variable domain (other parts from reference TRBV7-9 and TRBJ1-4): DTGVSQNPRHKITKRGQNVTFRCDPISEHNRLYWYRQTLGQGPEFLTYFQNEAQLEKSRLLSDRFSAERPKGSFSTLEIQRTEQGDSAMYLCAGGGEKLFFGSGTQLSVL.

The V call is TRBV27, the J call TRBJ1-3; D is ambiguous. The CDR3 covers 15 residues. Trimming cost V 2 bases and J 2 bases, with 10 bases left between them. Germline assignment: CDR1 MNHEY and CDR2 SMNVEV (reference sequence). CDR3: CASSLTPEPGNTIYF. The CDR3 region has the DNA TGTGCCAGCAGTTTAACACCGGAGCCTGGAAACACCATATATTTT.

This chain links TRBV7-2 with TRBJ2-7, with TRBD1 identical over 8 bases. The CDR3 has 15 residues. Trimming at V came to 5 bases and at J to 7 bases, leaving 13 bases not matched to a gene. Germline V gene lookup returns CDR1 SGHTA and CDR2 FQGNSA. The CDR3 protein is CASSPRAGGIVEQYF. The CDR3 DNA follows: TGTGCCAGCAGCCCGAGGGCAGGGGGCATTGTTGAGCAGTACTTC.

The chain uses TRBV28 and TRBJ2-6; no reliable D call. The CDR3 is 13 amino acids. The V gene lost 6 bases and the J gene lost 1 base, with 4 bases spanning the gap. Per the germline V gene, CDR1 is MDHEN and CDR2 is SYDVKM. The CDR3 is CASSLSGANVLTF. For the CDR3, the DNA is TGTGCCAGCAGCCTGTCTGGGGCCAACGTCCTGACTTTC. Supplemented by reference TRBV28 and TRBJ2-6, the full variable domain reads DVKVTQSSRYLVKRTGEKVFLECVQDMDHENMFWYRQDPGLGLRLIYFSYDVKMKEKGDIPEGYSVSREKKERFSLILESASTNQTSMYLCASSLSGANVLTFGAGSRLTVL.

Comments on this clone: Other nucleotide sequences from this sample produce the same CDR3. This sequence joins TRBV27 and TRBJ1-5; D is ambiguous. V lost 3 bases and J lost 1, with 4 bases in between. The germline CDR1 and CDR2 sequences are MNHEY and SMNVEV (reference sequence). The CDR3 is 13 amino acids. CDR3 sequence: CASSFLSNQPQHF. The CDR3 DNA sequence: TGTGCCAGCAGTTTCTTGAGCAATCAGCCCCAGCATTTT.

The CDR3: CASSPLRQGSTGELFF. CDR3 nucleotide sequence: TGTGCCAGCAGTCCCTTGCGACAGGGAAGCACCGGGGAGCTGTTTTTT. This chain links TRBV6-6 with TRBJ2-2; 7 nucleotides match TRBD1. V shed 5 bases and J 4 bases; nucleotides not matched to a gene: 10. Germline values: CDR1 MNHNY, CDR2 SVGAGI (reference sequence). The CDR3 spans 16 residues.

This clone appeared a single time. This sequence joins TRBV7-2 and TRBJ1-2; D not resolved. Germline CDR1 SGHTA, CDR2 FQGNSA. This CDR3 spans 17 amino acids. V was shortened by 4 bases and J by 8 bases, with 26 bases between the two germline ends. The chain's CDR3 is CASSSSSSTAPRSGYTF. The CDR3 DNA reads TGTGCCAGCAGCTCTAGCTCATCAACTGCACCCAGGAGCGGCTACACCTTC.

In DNA, the CDR3 is TGCGCCAGCAGCTTGGTAGGACTAGTGAACGAGCAGTACTTC. It encodes CASSLVGLVNEQYF. The chain carries TRBV4-3 and TRBJ2-7; 7 bases are shared with TRBD2. This CDR3 comprises 14 residues. Germline V CDR1 and CDR2: LGHNA, YSLEER. The V and J ends lost 5 bases and 5 bases, in that order; junction bases with no gene match: 9.

A few counts support this clone. The chain has TRBV27 and TRBJ1-1, with 7 nucleotides matching TRBD1. The V and J ends lost 2 bases and 8 bases, in that order; junction bases with no gene match: 8. From germline, CDR1 is MNHEY and CDR2 SMNVEV (reference sequence). This CDR3 is built from 14 residues. CDR3 bases: TGTGCCAGCAGTTTAATGGGTTTGACAGGGGAAGCTTTCTTT. This sequence encodes CASSLMGLTGEAFF.

J is TRBJ2-5 and V is TRBV2; a weak D match, TRBD2 (6 bases). CDR1 is SNHLY and CDR2 is FYNNEI in the germline V gene. This CDR3 region has 14 residues. V was shortened by 5 bases and J by 1 base, with 11 bases between the two germline ends. CDR3 region: CASSPRTTQETQYF. CDR3 DNA: TGTGCCAGCAGTCCAAGGACTACCCAAGAGACCCAGTACTTC.